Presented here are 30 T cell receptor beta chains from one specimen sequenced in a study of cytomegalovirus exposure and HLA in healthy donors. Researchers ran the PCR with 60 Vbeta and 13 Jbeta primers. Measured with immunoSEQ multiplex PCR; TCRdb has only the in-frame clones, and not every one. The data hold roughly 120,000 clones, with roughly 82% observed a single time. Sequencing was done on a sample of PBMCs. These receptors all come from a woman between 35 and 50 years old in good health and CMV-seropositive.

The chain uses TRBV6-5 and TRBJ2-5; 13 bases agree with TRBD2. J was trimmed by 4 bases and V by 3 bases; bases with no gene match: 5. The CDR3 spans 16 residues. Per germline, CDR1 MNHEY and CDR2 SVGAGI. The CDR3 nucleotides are TGTGCCAGCAGTTATAGGACTAGCGGGAGTGGAGAGACCCAGTACTTC. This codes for CASSYRTSGSGETQYF.

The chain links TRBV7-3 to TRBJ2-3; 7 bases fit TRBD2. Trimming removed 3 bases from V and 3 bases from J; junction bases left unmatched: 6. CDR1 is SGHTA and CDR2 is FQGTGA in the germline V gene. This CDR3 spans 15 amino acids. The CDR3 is CASSLGGGRTDTQYF. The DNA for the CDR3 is TGTGCCAGCAGCTTGGGAGGCGGGAGAACAGATACGCAGTATTTT.

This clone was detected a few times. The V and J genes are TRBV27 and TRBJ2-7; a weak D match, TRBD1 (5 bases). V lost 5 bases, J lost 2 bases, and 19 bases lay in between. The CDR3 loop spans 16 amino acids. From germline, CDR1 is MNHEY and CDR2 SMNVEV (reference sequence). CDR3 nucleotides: TGTGCCAGCAGTCCCCGCCAGGGTGGCAGGACCTACGAGCAGTACTTC. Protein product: CASSPRQGGRTYEQYF.

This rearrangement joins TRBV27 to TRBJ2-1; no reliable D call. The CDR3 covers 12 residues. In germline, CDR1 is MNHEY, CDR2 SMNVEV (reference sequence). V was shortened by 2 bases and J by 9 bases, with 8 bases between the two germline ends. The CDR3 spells CASSLNTGEQFF. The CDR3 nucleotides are TGTGCCAGCAGTTTAAATACGGGTGAGCAGTTCTTC.

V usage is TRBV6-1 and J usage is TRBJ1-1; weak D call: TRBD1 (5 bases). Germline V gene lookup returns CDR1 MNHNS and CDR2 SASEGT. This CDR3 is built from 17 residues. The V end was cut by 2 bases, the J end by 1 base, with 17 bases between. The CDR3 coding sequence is TGTGCCAGCAGTGAATGGATTGGTCAGGGCGGGAACACTGAAGCTTTCTTT. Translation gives CASSEWIGQGGNTEAFF.

The CDR3 loop reads CASSRDRGRIWNEQFF. CDR3 sequence (DNA): TGTGCCAGCAGCCGTGACAGGGGGCGAATCTGGAATGAGCAGTTCTTC. This chain connects TRBV11-2 to TRBJ2-1; TRBD1 matches 10 bases. Germline trimming cut 5 bases from V and 7 bases from J; bases unmatched to any gene: 11. Germline V lookup: CDR1 SGHAT, CDR2 FQNNGV. The CDR3 runs to 16 residues. Using reference TRBV11-2 and TRBJ2-1 for the parts outside the CDR3, the full variable domain is EAGVAQSPRYKIIEKRQSVAFWCNPISGHATLYWYQQILGQGPKLLIQFQNNGVVDDSQLPKDRFSAERLKGVDSTLKIQPAKLEDSAVYLCASSRDRGRIWNEQFFGPGTRLTVL.

CDR3 sequence reads: CSVTPSGRALEQFF. The CDR3 DNA reads TGCAGCGTTACCCCTAGCGGGAGGGCCCTTGAGCAGTTCTTC. The V call is TRBV29-1, the J call TRBJ2-1, with 12 bases that match TRBD2. The CDR3 totals 14 residues. In germline, CDR1 is SQVTM, CDR2 ANQGSEA. V was pared by 5 bases and J by 9 bases, with 8 bases of the junction left unmatched.

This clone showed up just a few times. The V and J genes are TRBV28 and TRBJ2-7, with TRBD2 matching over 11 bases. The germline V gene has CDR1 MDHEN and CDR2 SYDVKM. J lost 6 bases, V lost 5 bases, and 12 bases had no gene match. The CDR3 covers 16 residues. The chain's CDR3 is CASSTTSGRSLFEQYF. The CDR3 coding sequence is TGTGCCAGCAGTACAACTAGCGGGAGATCCTTGTTCGAGCAGTACTTC. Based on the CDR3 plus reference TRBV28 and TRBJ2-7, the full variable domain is DVKVTQSSRYLVKRTGEKVFLECVQDMDHENMFWYRQDPGLGLRLIYFSYDVKMKEKGDIPEGYSVSREKKERFSLILESASTNQTSMYLCASSTTSGRSLFEQYFGPGTRLTVT.

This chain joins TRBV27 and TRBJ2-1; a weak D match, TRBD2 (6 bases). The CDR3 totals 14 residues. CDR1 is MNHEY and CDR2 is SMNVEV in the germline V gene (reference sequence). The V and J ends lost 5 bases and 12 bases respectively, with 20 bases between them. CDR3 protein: CASSPPREAGVQFF. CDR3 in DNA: TGTGCCAGCAGTCCGCCCCGAGAAGCGGGCGTGCAGTTCTTC.

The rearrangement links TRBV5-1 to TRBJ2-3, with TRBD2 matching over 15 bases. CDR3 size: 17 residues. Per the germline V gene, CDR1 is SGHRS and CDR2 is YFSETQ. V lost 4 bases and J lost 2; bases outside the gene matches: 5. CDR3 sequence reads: CASSPGLAGGYTDTQYF. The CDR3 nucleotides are TGCGCCAGCAGCCCCGGACTAGCGGGAGGGTACACAGATACGCAGTATTTT.

DNA for the CDR3: TGCAGCGCTGGGACTAGCGGGAGAGCTTCCTACGAGCAGTACTTC. As protein: CSAGTSGRASYEQYF. This chain uses TRBV29-1 with TRBJ2-7; TRBD2 aligns across 14 bases. Germline loops: CDR1 SQVTM, CDR2 ANQGSEA. The CDR3 contains 15 residues. After removal of 7 bases from V and 1 base from J, the junction contained 6 bases not matched to a gene.

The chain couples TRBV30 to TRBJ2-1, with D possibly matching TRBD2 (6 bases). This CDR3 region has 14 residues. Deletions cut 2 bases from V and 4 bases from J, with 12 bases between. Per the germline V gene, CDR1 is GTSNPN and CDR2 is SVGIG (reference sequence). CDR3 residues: CAWSFGGTYNEQFF. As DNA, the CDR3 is TGTGCCTGGAGTTTTGGCGGGACGTACAATGAGCAGTTCTTC.

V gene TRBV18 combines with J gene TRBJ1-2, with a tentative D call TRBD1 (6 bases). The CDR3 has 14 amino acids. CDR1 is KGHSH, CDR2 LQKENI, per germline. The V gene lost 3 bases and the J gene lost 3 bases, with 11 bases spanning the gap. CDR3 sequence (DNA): TGTGCCAGCTCACCGGGCAGGGGTGACTATGGCTACACCTTC. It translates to CASSPGRGDYGYTF.

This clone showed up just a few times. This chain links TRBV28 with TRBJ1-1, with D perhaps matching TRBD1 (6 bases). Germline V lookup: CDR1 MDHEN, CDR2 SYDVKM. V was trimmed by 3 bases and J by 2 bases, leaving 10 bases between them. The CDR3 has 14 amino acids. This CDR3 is CASSLGGHNTEAFF. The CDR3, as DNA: TGTGCCAGCAGTTTGGGGGGGCACAACACTGAAGCTTTCTTT.

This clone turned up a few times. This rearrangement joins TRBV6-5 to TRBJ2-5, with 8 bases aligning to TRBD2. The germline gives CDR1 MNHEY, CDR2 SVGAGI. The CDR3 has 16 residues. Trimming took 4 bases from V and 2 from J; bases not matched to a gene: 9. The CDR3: CASSFLTGGRQETQYF. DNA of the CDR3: TGTGCCAGCAGTTTTCTCACGGGGGGGCGGCAAGAGACCCAGTACTTC.

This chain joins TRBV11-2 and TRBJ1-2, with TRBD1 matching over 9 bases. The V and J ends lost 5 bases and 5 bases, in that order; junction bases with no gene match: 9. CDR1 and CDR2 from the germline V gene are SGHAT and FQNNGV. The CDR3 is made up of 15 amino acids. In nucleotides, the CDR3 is TGTGCCAGCAGCGAATCTCTGGGACAGGGTTATGGCTACACCTTC. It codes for CASSESLGQGYGYTF.

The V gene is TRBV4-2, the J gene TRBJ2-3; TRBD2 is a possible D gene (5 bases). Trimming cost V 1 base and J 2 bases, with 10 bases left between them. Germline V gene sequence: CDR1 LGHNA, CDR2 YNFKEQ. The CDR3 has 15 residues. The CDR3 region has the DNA TGTGCCAGCAGCCAAGGAATTAGCGTCACAGATACGCAGTATTTT. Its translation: CASSQGISVTDTQYF.

For the CDR3, the DNA is TGCGCCAGCAGCTTAAGGGACAGAGGCACTGAAGCTTTCTTT. Translated: CASSLRDRGTEAFF. The genes are TRBV5-1 and TRBJ1-1, with 7 nucleotides matching TRBD1. The junction had 5 bases not matched to a gene; V was cut back by 2 bases and J by 4 bases. The CDR3 runs 14 residues. CDR1 and CDR2 (germline): SGHRS, YFSETQ.

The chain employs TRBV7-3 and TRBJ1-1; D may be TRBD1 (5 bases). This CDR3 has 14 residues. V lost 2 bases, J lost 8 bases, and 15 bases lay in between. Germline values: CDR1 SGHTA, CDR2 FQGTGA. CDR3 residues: CASSLDPTKGEAFF. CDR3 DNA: TGTGCCAGCAGCTTAGACCCGACGAAGGGGGAAGCTTTCTTT.

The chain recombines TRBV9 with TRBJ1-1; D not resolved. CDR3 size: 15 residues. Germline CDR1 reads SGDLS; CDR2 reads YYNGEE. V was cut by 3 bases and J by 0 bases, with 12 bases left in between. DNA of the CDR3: TGTGCCAGCAGCGCCCGTTGGGAGATGAACACTGAAGCTTTCTTT. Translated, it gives CASSARWEMNTEAFF.

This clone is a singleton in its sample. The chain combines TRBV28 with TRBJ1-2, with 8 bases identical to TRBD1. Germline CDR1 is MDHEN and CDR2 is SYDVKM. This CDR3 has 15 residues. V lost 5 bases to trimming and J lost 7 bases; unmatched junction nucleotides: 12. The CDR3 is CASSPPHSGQGGYTF. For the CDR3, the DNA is TGTGCCAGCAGTCCTCCCCACTCCGGACAGGGTGGCTACACCTTC.

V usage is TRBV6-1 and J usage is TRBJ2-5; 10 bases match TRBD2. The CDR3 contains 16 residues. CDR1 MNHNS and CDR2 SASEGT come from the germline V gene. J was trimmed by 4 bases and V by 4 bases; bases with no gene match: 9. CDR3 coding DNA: TGTGCCAGCAGTGTAGTAGCGGGAGGAATTATAGAGACCCAGTACTTC. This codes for CASSVVAGGIIETQYF.

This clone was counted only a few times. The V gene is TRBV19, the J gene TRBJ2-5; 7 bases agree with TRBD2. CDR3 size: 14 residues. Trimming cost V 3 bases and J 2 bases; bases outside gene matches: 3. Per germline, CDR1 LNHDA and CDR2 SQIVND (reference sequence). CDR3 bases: TGTGCCAGTAGTATGGGGACTATGCAAGAGACCCAGTACTTC. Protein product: CASSMGTMQETQYF. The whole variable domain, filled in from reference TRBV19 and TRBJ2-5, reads DGGITQSPKYLFRKEGQNVTLSCEQNLNHDAMYWYRQDPGQGLRLIYYSQIVNDFQKGDIAEGYSVSREKKESFPLTVTSAQKNPTAFYLCASSMGTMQETQYFGPGTRLLVL.

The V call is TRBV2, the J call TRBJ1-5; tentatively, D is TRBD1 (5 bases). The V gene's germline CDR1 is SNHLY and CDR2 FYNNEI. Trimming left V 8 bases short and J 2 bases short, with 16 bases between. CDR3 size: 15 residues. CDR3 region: CASLRGRHRNQPQHF. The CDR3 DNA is TGTGCCAGCCTAAGGGGCAGGCATCGCAATCAGCCCCAGCATTTT. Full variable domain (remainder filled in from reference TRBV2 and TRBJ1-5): EPEVTQTPSHQVTQMGQEVILRCVPISNHLYFYWYRQILGQKVEFLVSFYNNEISEKSEIFDDQFSVERPDGSNFTLKIRSTKLEDSAMYFCASLRGRHRNQPQHFGDGTRLSIL.

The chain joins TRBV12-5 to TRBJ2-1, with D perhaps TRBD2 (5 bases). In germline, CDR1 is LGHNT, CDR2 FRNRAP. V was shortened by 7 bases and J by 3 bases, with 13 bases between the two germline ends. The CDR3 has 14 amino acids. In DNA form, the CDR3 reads TGTGCTAGTGCCCCTCCCAGCGGCTACAATGAGCAGTTCTTC. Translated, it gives CASAPPSGYNEQFF.

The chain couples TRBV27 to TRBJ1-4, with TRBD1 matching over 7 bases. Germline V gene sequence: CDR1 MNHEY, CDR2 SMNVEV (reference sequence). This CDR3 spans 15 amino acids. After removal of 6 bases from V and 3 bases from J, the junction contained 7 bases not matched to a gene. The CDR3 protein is CASRLGQVSNEKLFF. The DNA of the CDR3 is TGTGCCAGCAGACTTGGACAGGTTTCTAATGAAAAACTGTTTTTT.

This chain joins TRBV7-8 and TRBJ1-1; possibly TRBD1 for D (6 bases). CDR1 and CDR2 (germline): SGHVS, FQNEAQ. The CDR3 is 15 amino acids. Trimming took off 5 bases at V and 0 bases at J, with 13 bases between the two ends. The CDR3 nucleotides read TGTGCCAGCAGCCGGTACAGGGAGATGAACACTGAAGCTTTCTTT. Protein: CASSRYREMNTEAFF.

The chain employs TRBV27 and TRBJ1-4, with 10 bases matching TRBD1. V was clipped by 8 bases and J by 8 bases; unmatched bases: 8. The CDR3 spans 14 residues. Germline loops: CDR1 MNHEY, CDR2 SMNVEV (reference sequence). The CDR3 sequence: CASSQGDRGEKLFF. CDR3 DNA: TGTGCCAGCTCCCAGGGGGACAGGGGCGAAAAACTGTTTTTT.

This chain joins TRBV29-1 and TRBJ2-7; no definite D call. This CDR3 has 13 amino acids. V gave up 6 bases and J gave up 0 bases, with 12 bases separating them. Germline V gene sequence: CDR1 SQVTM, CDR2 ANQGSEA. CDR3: CSVRPPSSYEQYF. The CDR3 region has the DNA TGCAGCGTCAGGCCTCCAAGCTCCTACGAGCAGTACTTC.

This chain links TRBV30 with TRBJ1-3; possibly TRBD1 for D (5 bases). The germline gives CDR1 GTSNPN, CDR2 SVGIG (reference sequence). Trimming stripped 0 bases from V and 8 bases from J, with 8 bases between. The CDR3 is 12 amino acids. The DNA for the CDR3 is TGTGCCTGGAGTGTCCAGGGTTACACCATATATTTT. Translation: CAWSVQGYTIYF.